This T cell receptor beta chain was captured by sequencing in a study of identical twins. Germline loops: CDR1 ENHRY, CDR2 SYGVKD. V lost 6 bases and J 2 bases, leaving 11 bases between the germline ends. This CDR3 spans 13 amino acids. Template switching introduced a universal primer site, and the cDNA bore unique molecular identifiers. MiXCR was run by TCRdb on the 5' RACE reads, yielding one entry per CDR3 protein. The sample has 1.5 million to 2 million distinct CDR3 sequences; about 31% are singletons. Overall study results and limits: Cord blood's abundant beta clonotypes had fewer insertions, unlike memory repertoires. Not following the same donors, the study drew its conclusions from cross-sectional statistical analysis. Models predicted too little out-of-frame TCR alpha sharing in monozygotic twins.

On this clonotype: Its antigen remains unknown.

The sample comprised cord blood. V gene TRBV10-3 combines with J gene TRBJ2-7; no clear D gene. The TCR was taken from a newborn girl in good health. This chain's CDR3 is CAIRVDGTYEQYF. CDR3 DNA: TGTGCCATCAGGGTGGATGGTACCTACGAGCAGTACTTC.